The T cell receptor beta chain described here comes from a study of cytomegalovirus exposure and HLA in healthy donors. Study conclusions and caveats: Using the classifier, cytomegalovirus status was reportedly diagnosed with high specificity and sensitivity.

Remarks on this clone: Antigen: not known.

This CDR3 is 16 amino acids long. V was clipped by 1 base and J by 0 bases; unmatched bases: 6. CDR1 is SEHNR and CDR2 is FQNEAQ in the germline V gene (reference sequence). A multiplex PCR was run with 60 Vbeta primers and 13 Jbeta primers. The data were produced by immunoSEQ multiplex PCR, yet TCRdb's version contains in-frame clones alone and is incomplete. Among some 160,000 clones, roughly four fifths were seen once, and the ten largest hold less than 4%. The sequence was obtained from a male donor in good health and CMV-seronegative. The chain uses TRBV7-9 and TRBJ2-7, with 7 bases lining up with TRBD1. The specimen sequenced was PBMCs. The CDR3 sequence is CASSLGIGGLSYEQYF. The CDR3 bases are TGTGCCAGCAGCTTAGGGATAGGGGGCCTCTCCTACGAGCAGTACTTC.